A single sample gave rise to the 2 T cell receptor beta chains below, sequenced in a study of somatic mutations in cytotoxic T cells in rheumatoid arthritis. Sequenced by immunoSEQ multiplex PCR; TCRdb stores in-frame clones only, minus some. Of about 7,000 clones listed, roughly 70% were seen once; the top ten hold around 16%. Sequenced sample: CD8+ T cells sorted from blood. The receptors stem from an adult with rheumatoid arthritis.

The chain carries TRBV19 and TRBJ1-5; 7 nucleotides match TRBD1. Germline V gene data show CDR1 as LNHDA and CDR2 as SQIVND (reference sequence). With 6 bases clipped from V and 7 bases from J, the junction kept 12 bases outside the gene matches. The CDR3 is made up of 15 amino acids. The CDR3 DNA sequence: TGTGCCAGTAGCACAACTGGAGACAGGGTCCAGCCCCAGCATTTT. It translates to CASSTTGDRVQPQHF. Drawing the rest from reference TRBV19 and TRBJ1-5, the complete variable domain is DGGITQSPKYLFRKEGQNVTLSCEQNLNHDAMYWYRQDPGQGLRLIYYSQIVNDFQKGDIAEGYSVSREKKESFPLTVTSAQKNPTAFYLCASSTTGDRVQPQHFGDGTRLSIL.

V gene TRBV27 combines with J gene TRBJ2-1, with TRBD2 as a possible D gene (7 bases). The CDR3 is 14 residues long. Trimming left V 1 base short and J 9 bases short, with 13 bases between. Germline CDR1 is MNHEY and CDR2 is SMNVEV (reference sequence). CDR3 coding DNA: TGTGCCAGCAGTTTATTAGGTGGGGGGGCTGAGCAGTTCTTC. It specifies CASSLLGGGAEQFF.